Listed here is a single T cell receptor beta chain. The data originate from a study of blood T cell repertoires in COVID-19. Background on the study: COVID-19 samples collected from the United States, Italy and Spain covered acute and convalescent phases.

The CDR3 loop spans 15 amino acids. Germline CDR1 is SGHTA and CDR2 is FQGNSA. Deletions cut 5 bases from V and 2 bases from J, with 13 bases between. The table came from immunoSEQ multiplex PCR; TCRdb's copy has only in-frame clones and leaves some out. The repertoire holds some 240,000 clones, about three quarters seen once, with 7.2% in the top ten. This TCR came from a woman aged 70-85 years with acute or convalescent COVID-19. V is TRBV7-2 and J is TRBJ2-1; possible D gene TRBD1, 6 bases. The sequenced sample was peripheral blood. The CDR3 region has the DNA TGTGCCAGCAGCCGTAGGGACAACCCCTACAATGAGCAGTTCTTC. Translation: CASSRRDNPYNEQFF.